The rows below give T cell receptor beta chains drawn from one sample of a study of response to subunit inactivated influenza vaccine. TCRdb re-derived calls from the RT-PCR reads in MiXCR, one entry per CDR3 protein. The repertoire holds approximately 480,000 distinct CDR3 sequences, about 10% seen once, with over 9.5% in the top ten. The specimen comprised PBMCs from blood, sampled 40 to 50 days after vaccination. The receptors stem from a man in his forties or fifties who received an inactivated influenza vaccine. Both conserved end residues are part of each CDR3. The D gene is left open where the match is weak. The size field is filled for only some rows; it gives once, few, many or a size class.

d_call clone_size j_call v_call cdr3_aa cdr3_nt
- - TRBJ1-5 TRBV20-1 CSARPGGNQPQHF TGCAGTGCTAGACCCGGGGGCAATCAGCCCCAGCATTTT
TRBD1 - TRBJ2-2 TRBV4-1 CASSPLLTGKGAGELFF TGCGCCAGCAGCCCCCTCCTGACAGGGAAAGGGGCCGGGGAGCTGTTTTTT
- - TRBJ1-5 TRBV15 CATSRDGRVSNQPQHF TGTGCCACCAGCAGAGATGGAAGAGTAAGCAATCAGCCCCAGCATTTT
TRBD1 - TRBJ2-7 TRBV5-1 CASSLTTGGLSYEQYF TGCGCCAGCAGCTTAACGACAGGGGGCTTATCCTACGAGCAGTACTTC
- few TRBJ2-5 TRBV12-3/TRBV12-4 CASSSQVLETQYF TGTGCCAGCAGCTCCCAGGTATTGGAGACCCAGTACTTC
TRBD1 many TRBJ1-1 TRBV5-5 CASSTIISRDRKAFF TGTGCCAGCAGCACGATCATTTCCCGGGACAGAAAAGCTTTCTTT
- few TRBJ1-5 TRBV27 CATSMGVNQPQHF TGTGCCACCAGTATGGGGGTCAATCAGCCCCAGCATTTT
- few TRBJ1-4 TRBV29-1 CSVEDPGGSEKLFF TGCAGCGTTGAAGACCCCGGCGGGAGTGAAAAACTGTTTTTT
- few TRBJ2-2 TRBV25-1 CASSERNEGELFF TGTGCCAGCAGTGAGAGAAATGAGGGGGAGCTGTTTTTT
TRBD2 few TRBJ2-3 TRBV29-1 CSVQLAGVSDTQYF TGCAGCGTTCAACTAGCGGGAGTTTCAGATACGCAGTATTTT
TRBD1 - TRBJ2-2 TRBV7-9 CASSFPGGLNTGELFF TGTGCCAGCAGCTTTCCAGGGGGCTTGAACACCGGGGAGCTGTTTTTT
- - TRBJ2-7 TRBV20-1 CSARDFLLSYEQYF TGCAGTGCTAGAGATTTCCTACTTTCCTACGAGCAGTACTTC
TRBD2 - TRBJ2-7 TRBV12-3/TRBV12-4 CASSSLAGTYEQYF TGTGCCAGCAGTTCCCTAGCGGGGACCTACGAGCAGTACTTC
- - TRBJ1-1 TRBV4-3 CASSQDGTGFGEAFF TGCGCCAGCAGCCAAGACGGAACAGGGTTTGGTGAAGCTTTCTTT
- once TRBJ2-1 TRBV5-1 CASSLGTKGQFF TGCGCCAGCAGCTTAGGAACAAAAGGGCAGTTCTTC
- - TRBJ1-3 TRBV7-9 CASWWGNTIYF TGTGCCAGCTGGTGGGGAAACACCATATATTTT
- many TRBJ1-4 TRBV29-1 CSVEDGQGPNEKLFF TGCAGCGTTGAAGATGGGCAGGGGCCGAATGAAAAACTGTTTTTT
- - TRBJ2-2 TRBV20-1 CSAREVRTGELFF TGCAGTGCTAGGGAGGTGCGGACCGGGGAGCTGTTTTTT
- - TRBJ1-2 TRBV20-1 CSAREQGGIYGYTF TGCAGTGCTAGAGAACAGGGAGGTATCTATGGCTACACCTTC
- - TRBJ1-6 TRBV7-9 CASSLAGESPLHF TGTGCCAGCAGCTTAGCGGGGGAATCACCCCTCCACTTT
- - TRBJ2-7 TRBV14 CASSQDRVTQYF TGTGCCAGCAGCCAGGACCGCGTAACGCAGTACTTC
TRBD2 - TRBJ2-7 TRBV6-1 CASSPGTSFHEQYF TGTGCCAGCAGTCCCGGGACTAGCTTTCACGAGCAGTACTTC
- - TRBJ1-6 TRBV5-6 CASSLAPQGGYSPLHF TGTGCCAGCAGCTTGGCCCCCCAGGGTGGATATTCACCCCTCCACTTT
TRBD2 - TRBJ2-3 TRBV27 CASSLTSGDPTDTQYF TGTGCCAGCAGTTTGACTAGCGGAGACCCTACAGATACGCAGTATTTT
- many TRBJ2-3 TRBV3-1 CASSQARETQYF TGTGCCAGCAGCCAAGCCCGGGAAACGCAGTATTTT
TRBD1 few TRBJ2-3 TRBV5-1 CASSSGQGAGDTQYF TGCGCCAGCAGTTCGGGACAGGGGGCGGGAGATACGCAGTATTTT
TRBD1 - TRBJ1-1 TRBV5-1 CASSLRSQGAIPNTEAFF TGCGCCAGCAGCTTGCGGTCACAGGGGGCCATCCCGAACACTGAAGCTTTCTTT
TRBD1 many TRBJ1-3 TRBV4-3 CASSQGQGIDTIYF TGCGCCAGCAGCCAAGGACAGGGGATTGACACCATATATTTT
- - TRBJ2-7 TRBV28 CASSLCLGLPGCEQYF TGTGCCAGCAGTTTATGCCTGGGGCTGCCCGGCTGCGAGCAGTACTTC
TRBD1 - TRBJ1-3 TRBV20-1 CSARETGDSGNTIYF TGCAGTGCTAGAGAGACAGGGGACTCTGGAAACACCATATATTTT
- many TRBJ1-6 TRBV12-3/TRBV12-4 CASPIRIPPLHF TGTGCCAGCCCAATCCGGATCCCACCCCTCCACTTT
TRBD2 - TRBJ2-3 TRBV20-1 CSATGYSPGLAGRASTDTQYF TGCAGTGCTACCGGCTATAGCCCGGGACTAGCGGGGAGGGCTAGCACAGATACGCAGTATTTT
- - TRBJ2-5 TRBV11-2 CASSLDMGTETQYF TGTGCCAGCAGCTTAGATATGGGTACAGAGACCCAGTACTTC
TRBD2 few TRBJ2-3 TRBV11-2 CASSFGLAGRGTDTQYF TGTGCCAGCAGCTTCGGACTAGCGGGAAGGGGCACAGATACGCAGTATTTT
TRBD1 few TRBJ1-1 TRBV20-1 CSARGPGGGTEAFF TGCAGTGCTAGAGGACCAGGGGGTGGCACTGAAGCTTTCTTT
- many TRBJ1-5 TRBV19 CASSIDRPRGNQPQHF TGTGCCAGTAGTATAGATCGTCCGAGGGGTAATCAGCCCCAGCATTTT
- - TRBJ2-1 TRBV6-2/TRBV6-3 CASSYSPILEQFF TGTGCCAGCAGTTACTCGCCCATTTTGGAGCAGTTCTTC
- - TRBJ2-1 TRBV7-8 CASSLRVGSYNEQFF TGTGCCAGCAGCTTAAGAGTGGGATCCTACAATGAGCAGTTCTTC
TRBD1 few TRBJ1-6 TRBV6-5 CASSYLDRVWPPLHF TGTGCCAGCAGTTACCTGGACAGGGTTTGGCCACCCCTCCACTTT
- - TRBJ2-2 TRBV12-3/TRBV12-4 CASSSKPTGELFF TGTGCCAGCAGTTCGAAACCGACCGGGGAGCTGTTTTTT
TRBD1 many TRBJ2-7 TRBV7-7 CASSSPPGTGTYEQYF TGTGCTAGCAGTTCACCTCCCGGGACAGGGACCTACGAGCAGTACTTC
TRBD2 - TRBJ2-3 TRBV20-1 CSAEKTSGGPPDTQYF TGCAGTGCTGAAAAAACTAGCGGGGGGCCCCCGGATACGCAGTATTTT
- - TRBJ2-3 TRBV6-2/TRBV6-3 CASSYGSYTDTQYF TGTGCCAGCAGTTACGGCAGCTACACAGATACGCAGTATTTT
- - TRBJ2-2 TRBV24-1 CATSVPEDRPNGVTGELFF TGTGCCACCAGTGTCCCGGAAGACAGGCCTAACGGGGTCACCGGGGAGCTGTTTTTT
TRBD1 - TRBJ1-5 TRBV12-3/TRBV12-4 CASSPPGQFNQPQHF TGTGCCAGCAGTCCTCCGGGACAGTTTAATCAGCCCCAGCATTTT
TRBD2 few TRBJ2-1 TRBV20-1 CSAAIRPGTNRYNEQFF TGCAGTGCTGCGATACGGCCTGGGACTAATAGATACAATGAGCAGTTCTTC
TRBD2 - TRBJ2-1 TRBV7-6 CASSLGSSGIYNEQFF TGTGCCAGCAGCTTAGGGTCTAGCGGAATCTACAATGAGCAGTTCTTC
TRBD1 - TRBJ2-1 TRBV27 CASSSRGTGWYEQFF TGTGCCAGCAGCTCCCGGGGGACAGGGTGGTATGAGCAGTTCTTC
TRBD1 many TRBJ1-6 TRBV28 CASIPGQGASPLHF TGTGCCAGCATACCGGGACAGGGGGCTTCACCCCTCCACTTT
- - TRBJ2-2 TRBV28 CASRAGNTGELFF TGTGCCAGCAGGGCAGGGAACACCGGGGAGCTGTTTTTT
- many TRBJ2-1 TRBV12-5 CASGLVSRGNEQFF TGTGCTAGTGGTTTGGTGTCGAGGGGCAATGAGCAGTTCTTC
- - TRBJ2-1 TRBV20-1 CCARDNTLSYNEQFF TGCTGTGCTAGAGATAACACCCTCTCCTACAATGAGCAGTTCTTC
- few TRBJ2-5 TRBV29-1 CSVEFLASEETQYF TGCAGCGTTGAATTTCTAGCATCTGAAGAGACCCAGTACTTC
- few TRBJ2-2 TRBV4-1 CASRRGGESGELFF TGCGCCAGCAGACGAGGGGGGGAAAGCGGGGAGCTGTTTTTT
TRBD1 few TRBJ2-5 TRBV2 CASSPGQGATQYF TGTGCCAGCAGTCCGGGACAGGGGGCAACCCAGTACTTC
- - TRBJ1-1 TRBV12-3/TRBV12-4 CASRVQMNTEAFF TGTGCCAGCAGGGTACAAATGAACACTGAAGCTTTCTTT
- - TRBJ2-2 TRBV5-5 CASSSRWQITGELFF TGTGCCAGCAGCTCCCGTTGGCAGATCACCGGGGAGCTGTTTTTT